The present entry profiles one T cell receptor beta chain with its context. Antigen unknown. The sample carries other DNA sequences with the same CDR3. Genomic DNA per cell subset filled all wells of several immunoSEQ plates. Repertoires were generated with immunoSEQ multiplex PCR, while TCRdb's copy carries only in-frame clones and drops some. The sample consists of 1.5 million to 2.5 million clones, about 95% of them appearing once. This specimen comes from a study of shared clonotypes between healthy human individuals. For the study at large: CD8 memory received one plate per donor, CD8 naive two, CD4 memory three and CD4 naive three. Findings of the study overall: Among the subsets, naive ones generally showed larger estimated richness than memory ones. Across a handful of donors, naive CD4 shared 5% to 5.5%, naive CD8 approximately 3.5%, memory CD4 roughly 2.1%, memory CD8 0.4%.

Germline V gene lookup returns CDR1 SGDLS and CDR2 YYNGEE. The CDR3 is made up of 15 amino acids. The V and J ends lost 4 bases and 7 bases, in that order; junction bases with no gene match: 5. Naivety among CD8 cells was defined by CD45RO negativity and positive CCR7 selection, thereby excluding terminally differentiated effector memory CD45RA+ cells. The TCR comes from a man between 18 and 35 years old in good health. Sequenced material: naive CD8+ T cells sorted from blood. The chain employs TRBV9 and TRBJ2-1, with 13 nucleotides matching TRBD2. The CDR3 is CASSPGLAGVNEQFF. For the CDR3, the DNA is TGTGCCAGCAGCCCCGGACTAGCGGGAGTTAATGAGCAGTTCTTC.